These T cell receptor beta chains were read from a single sample in a study of blood T cell repertoires in COVID-19. Method: immunoSEQ multiplex PCR; TCRdb's copy keeps in-frame clones and lacks some. The sample yields 450,000 to 600,000 clones, roughly 87% seen once. The sample comprised PBMCs or T cells enriched from blood (not recorded which). The receptors here all came from a woman younger than 30 who had recovered from COVID-19. CDR3s leave out the opening cysteine and the closing phenylalanine or tryptophan. Fields, in order: V gene, CDR3 protein.

>TRBV7-8
ASTTRRERSYEQY
>TRBV12-3/TRBV12-4
ASSRGLDTEAF
>TRBV7-9
ASSHKSQGASGYT
>TRBV18
ASSPDRGTGTQY
>TRBV9
ASSVAPLAGGQETQY
>TRBV6-5
ASSRTGSGNYGYT
>TRBV19
ASSIQGVNQPQH
>TRBV5-1
ASSPEGAPNTGELF
>TRBV7-8
ASSAQGPGTDTQY
>TRBV25-1
ASSESRTGDLSPLH
>TRBV3-1/TRBV3-2
ASSQDPGLVQPQH
>TRBV5-4
ASSLIGAGSSGNTIY
>TRBV4-2
ASSQSQQESVGYT
>TRBV12-3/TRBV12-4
ASTETASSEAF
>TRBV4-1
ASSQAGSETQY
>TRBV9
ASTFQGADTGELF
>TRBV30
AWSRGSDSNQPQH
>TRBV27
ASSPDPRGNQPQH
>TRBV11-2
ASSPDPGSYEQY
>TRBV29-1
SVGQGTYGYT
>TRBV2
ASSEPVSTDTQY
>TRBV4-1
ASSQSMATDTQY
>TRBV28
ASSPSDRENSPLH
>TRBV19
ASSGGQGQGFQPQH
>TRBV28
ASSLEGTRQPQH
>TRBV9
ASSVRGLANNEQF
>TRBV13
ASSLDPRQALNTEAF
>TRBV30
AHSEGKGLGNEQF